This T cell receptor beta chain was identified during a study of glioma-infiltrating T cells. Study outcomes and limitations: Non-neoplastic patients had below-expected tissue-blood divergence, while all gliomas exceeded expectation. Very few CDR3 sequences were shared between tissue and blood.

TCR alpha and beta CDR3 regions were amplified from RNA using iRepertoire nested multiplex PCR. Input was roughly 100-450 ng of tissue mRNA or PBMC total RNA. TCRdb re-called the multiplex PCR reads through MiXCR, storing one row per CDR3 protein. The sample contains about 180,000 distinct CDR3 sequences, about 40% of which appear only once. This CDR3 contains 13 residues. V trimming: 6 bases; J trimming: 3 bases; junction bases outside the gene matches: 4. Germline V CDR1 and CDR2: SQVTM, ANQGSEA. This clonotype was counted a few times. Its antigen is not identified. The sequenced material came from glioma tissue, nonneoplastic brain tissue, or PBMCs (not recorded which). The rearrangement uses TRBV29-1 and TRBJ1-1, with 10 bases matching TRBD1. The sequence was collected from a human donor with low-grade glioma or glioblastoma, undergoing nonglioma brain surgery, or in good health (not recorded which). In DNA, the CDR3 is TGCAGCGTGGCCGGGACAGGGGACACTGAAGCTTTCTTT. Protein: CSVAGTGDTEAFF.